This T cell receptor beta chain was recorded in a study of beta chain features in type 1 diabetes. Across the study: Healthy donors and patients had similar age, gender and cell yields. General observations from the study: When Type 1 diabetes patients were examined, their TCRB CDR3s proved moderately but significantly shorter in all four CD4+ subsets. Across patients, naive, central memory and Treg TCRB repertoires exhibited apparently greater similarity than was observed across healthy donors.

Post-sort purity exceeded 98% for all sorted populations. Trimming pared 8 bases from V and 5 bases from J, leaving 20 bases between. The CDR3 is made up of 15 amino acids. Germline CDR1 reads SGHTA; CDR2 reads FQGNSA. On this clone: Its matching antigen is unknown.

The whole isolated RNA underwent reverse transcription, so sequencing captured expressed TCRB transcripts. Profiling relied on immunoSEQ multiplex PCR, and the TCRdb table lists in-frame clones only, not all of them. The sample has roughly 290,000 clones; about 15% are singletons. The chain employs TRBV7-2 and TRBJ2-3; the D gene is possibly TRBD1 (6 bases). Sequencing used naive CD4+ T cells from blood. The clonotype originates from a man between 18 and 35 years old with type 1 diabetes. The CDR3 loop reads CASGPGAGAGDTQYF. Here the CDR3 DNA reads TGTGCCAGCGGCCCTGGGGCAGGGGCGGGAGATACGCAGTATTTT. Filled out from reference TRBV7-2 and TRBJ2-3, the complete variable domain reads GAGVSQSPSNKVTEKGKDVELRCDPISGHTALYWYRQSLGQGLEFLIYFQGNSAPDKSGLPSDRFSAERTGGSVSTLTIQRTQQEDSAVYLCASGPGAGAGDTQYFGPGTRLTVL.